This T cell receptor (beta chain) came from a study of graft-versus-host responses after intestinal transplantation. This clone was counted a single time. Antigen unknown. Sequencing was performed with immunoSEQ multiplex PCR; in TCRdb, only in-frame clones are kept and a portion is missing. The sample includes more than 25,000 clones, 82% of them seen just once. This CDR3 is 15 amino acids long. V shed 2 bases and J shed 0 bases, with 10 bases lying between them. Germline V lookup: CDR1 KGHSH, CDR2 LQKENI. This chain connects TRBV18 to TRBJ1-2; D call uncertain. This TCR was recovered from a human donor who received an intestinal transplant. The specimen comprised unstimulated CD4+ T cells sorted from spleen or lymph node cells, sampled before intestinal transplant. CDR3 sequence (DNA): TGTGCCAGCTCACCAAGGCCACTAGCTAACTATGGCTACACCTTC. It translates to CASSPRPLANYGYTF.